This T cell receptor (beta chain) was identified during a study of T cell responses to AZD1222 COVID-19 vaccine. Overall study findings and caveats: Once two AZD1222 doses were given, Spike-specific TCR breadth and depth went up. Sampling captured repertoires only after the peak T cell response.

This CDR3 has 16 residues. V trimming: 4 bases; J trimming: 12 bases; junction bases outside the gene matches: 18. Germline V gene sequence: CDR1 SGHRS, CDR2 YFSETQ. Notes on this clone: The antigen is unknown.

Here immunoSEQ multiplex PCR was the method, and the copy in TCRdb shows in-frame clones only, minus some. The table includes approximately 94,000 clones, about 83% detected once. Sequencing was performed on peripheral blood, taken on day 0 of AZD1222 vaccination. The clonotype was recovered from an adult in good health. The V gene is TRBV5-1, the J gene TRBJ2-4, with 8 positions matching TRBD2. CDR3 nucleotide sequence: TGCGCCAGCAGCCCCTCCGGGCGGGGGGCGACCACAGATCAGTACTTC. Translated: CASSPSGRGATTDQYF. Drawing the rest from reference TRBV5-1 and TRBJ2-4, the complete variable domain is KAGVTQTPRYLIKTRGQQVTLSCSPISGHRSVSWYQQTPGQGLQFLFEYFSETQRNKGNFPGRFSGRQFSNSRSEMNVSTLELGDSALYLCASSPSGRGATTDQYFGAGTRLSVL.